These T cell receptor beta chains were read from a single sample in a study of T cells in Graves' hyperthyroidism and ophthalmopathy. MiXCR was run by TCRdb on the multiplex PCR reads, yielding one entry per CDR3 protein. In the table there are fewer than 400,000 distinct CDR3 sequences, 15% to 18% of which are singletons. The sample consisted of blood. The receptors here all came from a woman aged 18-29 years with Graves' hyperthyroidism that later progressed to Graves' ophthalmopathy. Each CDR3 is given with its conserved first and last residue. D genes are given only for firm matches. A row's size may be missing; if present it is once, few, many or a size class.

clone_size	d_call	v_call	cdr3_length	j_call	cdr3_nt	cdr3_aa
many	.	TRBV28	15	TRBJ1-2	TGTGCCAGCAGTTTGGGAGGGGAGGGCGACTATGGCTACACCTTC	CASSLGGEGDYGYTF
few	.	TRBV30	13	TRBJ2-1	TGTGCCTGGAGCGGGGGAGCCTACAATGAGCAGTTCTTC	CAWSGGAYNEQFF
many	.	TRBV28	15	TRBJ1-1	TGTGCCAGCAGTTTAGGGAGGTCGGGTCTCACTGAAGCTTTCTTT	CASSLGRSGLTEAFF
few	.	TRBV10-2	13	TRBJ1-1	TGCGCCAGCAGTGAATTAGGGATCGCTGAAGCTTTCTTT	CASSELGIAEAFF
many	TRBD1	TRBV28	18	TRBJ2-2	TGTGCCAGCACCATCCTGAAGGGGTCGGGACAGGGGCCCGGGGAGCTGTTTTTT	CASTILKGSGQGPGELFF
many	.	TRBV28	14	TRBJ1-3	TGTGCCAGCAGTTCTGGGAGCTCTGGAAACACCATATATTTT	CASSSGSSGNTIYF
.	.	TRBV20-1	15	TRBJ2-3	TGCAGTGCTAGAGAGGGTCGGCTTAAGACAGATACGCAGTATTTT	CSAREGRLKTDTQYF
.	.	TRBV7-2	14	TRBJ1-2	TGTGCCAGCAGCTTAGGTGGCATCGGCTATGGCTACACCTTC	CASSLGGIGYGYTF
many	.	TRBV12-3/TRBV12-4	14	TRBJ2-5	TGTGCCAGCAGTCAACTAGGATCGGGGGAGACCCAGTACTTC	CASSQLGSGETQYF
many	.	TRBV28	13	TRBJ1-5	TGTGCCAGCAGTTACAGAGTCAATCAGCCCCAGCATTTT	CASSYRVNQPQHF
many	TRBD1	TRBV12-3/TRBV12-4	16	TRBJ1-6	TGTGCCAGCAGCTTAACCAGGGGGGGGGTTAATTCACCCCTCCACTTT	CASSLTRGGVNSPLHF
.	.	TRBV11-3	13	TRBJ2-2	TGTGCCAGCAATCAGGGGGGCACCGGGGAGCTGTTTTTT	CASNQGGTGELFF
many	.	TRBV28	20	TRBJ1-5	TGTGCCAGCAGTTACGACCGGGACAATGCCTGGGGACCTCAGGGTCAGCCCCAGCATTTT	CASSYDRDNAWGPQGQPQHF
.	.	TRBV28	15	TRBJ2-4	TGTGCCAGCAGTCCCTTTCGGGTTGATGGAACCATTCAGTACTTC	CASSPFRVDGTIQYF
few	.	TRBV19	15	TRBJ2-7	TGTGCCAGTAGTATCGGCTCGGTTGGTTTGAGCGAGCAGTACTTC	CASSIGSVGLSEQYF
many	TRBD1	TRBV20-1	14	TRBJ2-7	TGCAGTGCTAGAGGGACAGGGGCGCAGAGGGAGCAGTACTTC	CSARGTGAQREQYF
few	.	TRBV5-1	14	TRBJ1-3	TGCGCCAGCAGCGTGGGACCGGAGGAGAGCACCATATATTTT	CASSVGPEESTIYF
few	.	TRBV7-2	14	TRBJ2-3	TGTGCCAGCAGCTCGAATTTACGCACAGATACGCAGTATTTT	CASSSNLRTDTQYF
few	TRBD2	TRBV20-1	13	TRBJ2-7	TGCAGTGCCGCAAAGGGGACTAGCGTGGGGCAGTACTTC	CSAAKGTSVGQYF
many	TRBD1	TRBV6-1	15	TRBJ1-1	TGTGCCAGCTATGCCCAGGGGGCGGGGTACACTGAAGCTTTCTTT	CASYAQGAGYTEAFF
.	.	TRBV24-1	13	TRBJ2-1	TGTGCCACCAGTGAGACCCAGGGGCATGAGCAGTTCTTC	CATSETQGHEQFF
many	.	TRBV28	14	TRBJ2-7	TGTGCCACCCGAACTCAAGGGAGCAGCTACGAGCAGTACTTC	CATRTQGSSYEQYF
many	.	TRBV15	14	TRBJ1-1	TGTGCCACCAGCTCTCAGTCAGGGAACACTGAAGCTTTCTTT	CATSSQSGNTEAFF
many	.	TRBV28	13	TRBJ2-7	TGTGCCAGCAGTTTGGGGGATACCTACGAGCAGTACTTC	CASSLGDTYEQYF
many	.	TRBV11-2	13	TRBJ2-7	TGTGCCAGCAGTGGCTCGCAAGGCTACGAGCAGTACTTC	CASSGSQGYEQYF
many	.	TRBV24-1	14	TRBJ2-7	TGTGCCACCAGTGACCGCCGCGATGGTTACGAGCAGTACTTC	CATSDRRDGYEQYF
.	TRBD2	TRBV5-1	15	TRBJ2-1	TGCGCCAGCAGCTTGACGGCGGGAGACCCCGATGAGCAGTTCTTC	CASSLTAGDPDEQFF
many	TRBD2	TRBV20-1	14	TRBJ2-7	TGCAGTGCGATGGGACTAGCGGGGTCCCCGGAGCAGTACTTC	CSAMGLAGSPEQYF
.	TRBD1	TRBV20-1	15	TRBJ1-4	TGCAGTGCTACGGTGGGCGGGACAGGGTTAGAAAAACTGTTTTTT	CSATVGGTGLEKLFF
many	.	TRBV5-1	15	TRBJ2-1	TGCGCCAGCAGCTTGGGCCAGGCTATATACAATGAGCAGTTCTTC	CASSLGQAIYNEQFF
many	.	TRBV27	15	TRBJ2-3	TGTGCCAGCAGTCCCCGGGACGGTTACACAGATACGCAGTATTTT	CASSPRDGYTDTQYF
few	TRBD1	TRBV27	16	TRBJ1-5	TGTGCCAGCACCAGATCAGGGGGCTTAGGCAATCAGCCCCAGCATTTT	CASTRSGGLGNQPQHF
.	TRBD1	TRBV20-1	14	TRBJ2-3	TGCAGTGCTAGGGTCAGACAGGGGACAGATACGCAGTATTTT	CSARVRQGTDTQYF
many	.	TRBV13	13	TRBJ2-1	TGTGCCAGCAGCCCCGTCGATCGGGATGAGCAGTTCTTC	CASSPVDRDEQFF
.	.	TRBV12-3/TRBV12-4	15	TRBJ2-2	TGTGCCAGCAGGCCCCGGACAGCGAACACCGGGGAGCTGTTTTTT	CASRPRTANTGELFF
many	TRBD2	TRBV28	14	TRBJ2-1	TGTGCCAGCAGTCTACTCGGGACTAGCTATGAGCAGTTCTTC	CASSLLGTSYEQFF
many	.	TRBV2	14	TRBJ2-3	TGTGCCAGCATTTCGCCGGGGGGCACAGATACGCAGTATTTT	CASISPGGTDTQYF
few	.	TRBV6-6	17	TRBJ1-3	TGTGCCAGCAGTTACTTTTCCAACGAGGGAGCTGGAAACACCATATATTTT	CASSYFSNEGAGNTIYF
many	.	TRBV5-5	15	TRBJ1-2	TGTGCCAGCAGCTGGTACGAGGGCCGAGGACATGGCTACACCTTC	CASSWYEGRGHGYTF
many	.	TRBV7-6	15	TRBJ2-1	TGTGCCAGCAACCTAACCACCACCCGCCACAATGAGCAGTTCTTC	CASNLTTTRHNEQFF
many	TRBD1	TRBV18	16	TRBJ1-4	TGTGCCAGCTCACCTCGTCGACAGGGGGGAAGTGAAAAACTGTTTTTT	CASSPRRQGGSEKLFF
.	.	TRBV15	15	TRBJ2-3	TGTGCCACCAGCAGGGTAGGGGCTGGCACAGATACGCAGTATTTT	CATSRVGAGTDTQYF
many	TRBD2	TRBV29-1	13	TRBJ2-2	TGCAGCGCACTAGCGGGAGCAACCGGGGAGCTGTTTTTT	CSALAGATGELFF
many	TRBD2	TRBV6-5	15	TRBJ2-7	TGTGCCAGCAGTTACTCGATAAGCGGGAGTAGTGAGCAGTACTTC	CASSYSISGSSEQYF
.	.	TRBV7-2	16	TRBJ1-5	TGTGCCAGCAGTCACAAAACCTGGACAGAAAATCAGCCCCAGCATTTT	CASSHKTWTENQPQHF